The sequence of this TCR beta chain was determined in a study of T cells in Graves' hyperthyroidism and ophthalmopathy. General observations from the study: Through a model of 13 V-J features, ophthalmopathy was separated from stable hyperthyroidism.

As concerns this clonotype: Its antigen is as yet unknown.

V lost 7 bases, J lost 4 bases, and 11 bases lay in between. There are 12 residues in the CDR3. Germline V lookup: CDR1 SNHLY, CDR2 FYNNEI. Authors of the study amplified TCR beta CDR3 regions from RNA transcripts. Researchers ran a first-round RT-PCR on the TCR CDR3 using the HTBI primer set. TCRdb independently ran MiXCR on the multiplex PCR reads; one entry per CDR3 protein. The sample shows about 840,000 distinct CDR3 sequences, roughly 40% of them seen only once. The authors took PBMCs from 8.5 to 10 ml fresh peripheral blood. This TCR derives from a man between 18 and 35 years old with Graves' hyperthyroidism. This chain joins TRBV2 and TRBJ2-7; TRBD1 is a possible D gene (6 bases). The specimen sequenced was blood. CDR3 in DNA: TGTGCCAGCACGGCAGGGGCTTACGAGCAGTACTTC. This translates into CASTAGAYEQYF.